A single TCR beta chain is shown here with its context. This clonotype was detected only a few times. The specificity of this receptor is unknown. Base qualities are not provided; no much larger clone lies one nucleotide away. The data belong to a study of blood T cells in healthy people across ages (dated by TCRdb to between 2014 and 2017). Concerning the study at large: In model experiments, roughly one uniquely barcoded TCR beta cDNA molecule per two T cells was captured by template switching. Using deep sequencing normalized with unique cDNA molecular identifiers, the study measured how TCR beta repertoire diversity changes with age. Donors were grouped into four age groups: young (average roughly 17 years), middle-aged (39), aged (62) and long-lived (less than 85). To avoid experimental bias, donors of different ages were randomly spread across the sequencing lanes. Using the same blood draw, the study looked at two additional independent replicas of 1 million unique cDNA reads for two donors, one aged 18 to 30 and the other aged 80 or older. Findings and caveats that apply to the study as a whole: Because donor CMV infection status was unknown, age-related changes in expanded clonotypes were potentially confounded. Bulk unsorted PBMC profiling prevented conclusive comparison of naive and antigen-experienced compartments. Observed TCR beta diversity per million T cells fell roughly linearly with age, and a significant reduction was already apparent by age roughly 40. Compared with the aged group, more naive CD4+ T cells, fewer expanded clones and increased TCR diversity were shown by the long-lived group, suggesting age selection. The percentage of naive T cells measured by flow cytometry correlated strongly with observed TCR beta diversity. Estimates of total diversity from one million sequenced T cells were regarded as lower bounds and underestimates.

The germline V gene encodes CDR1 KGHDR and CDR2 SFDVKD. V is pruned by 4 bases and J by 5 bases, leaving 10 bases of the junction without a gene match. Including cysteine and phenylalanine, the CDR3 has 17 amino acids. CDR3 DNA only is kept here, 51 bases in frame from base 1. The library was generated by 5' RACE. TCRdb records Illumina HiSeq 2500 as the sequencer. The second PCR ran for roughly 7 to 12 cycles and used a J-beta primer mix along with a sample-barcoded 5' primer. A unique molecular identifier was introduced onto each TCR beta cDNA molecule by a template-switch 5' adaptor carrying 12 random nucleotides. At least 2.5 million CDR3-containing paired-end reads were obtained from each sample. All of the RNA was converted into first-strand cDNA using the Mint cDNA synthesis kit, with a TRBC-specific oligonucleotide serving as the primer. All cDNA was treated with uracil-DNA glycosylase and then went through a first 18-cycle PCR with the universal primers M1SS and BC2_uni_R. As for how the authors treated the data: Normalization of each sample was performed by random selection of 1 million high-quality reads, each carrying a distinct molecular identifier. Reads sharing molecular identifiers were discarded rather than binned into consensus sequences. MiTCR, set to a Q25 quality threshold and the strictest error-elimination algorithm, was used for CDR3 identification, clonotype clustering and error correction. A nonparametric unseen species model with Euler transformation was used to estimate lower-bound total TCR beta diversity. TCRdb reprocessing: public reads trimmed at Q25 with fastp, clones called with MiXCR, in-frame beta chains kept. Rows are unified per CDR3 protein, each entry keeping the most common DNA and genes. In this record, the V and J calls reflect TCRdb's handling and not the investigators' own analysis. Counted in this sample were about 720,000 distinct CDR3 sequences; about a fifth of them appeared once. The ten largest make up roughly 22% of the sample.

Donors were a few dozen systemically healthy Caucasian individuals from Russia aged roughly 6 to 95 years. Each donor gave approximately 9.3 milliliters of peripheral blood, collected into EDTA-treated Vacutainer tubes. Ficoll-Paque density-gradient centrifugation was used to isolate PBMCs, with at least 6.5 million per sample. Trizol reagent was used to extract total RNA from PBMCs, with at least 6 micrograms per sample. For every donor, an aliquot of PBMCs went through flow cytometry to measure the percentages of naive CD45RAhigh/CD27high T cells. The rearranged chain carries TRBV24-1 and TRBJ2-3, with 11 bases aligning to TRBD2. This TCR derives from a man between 65 and 80 years old in good health. The sample was blood. The CDR3 here reads CATSDPGLAASGDTQYF. The DNA reads as follows: TGTGCCACCAGTGACCCGGGACTAGCGGCCTCTGGAGATACGCAGTATTTT.